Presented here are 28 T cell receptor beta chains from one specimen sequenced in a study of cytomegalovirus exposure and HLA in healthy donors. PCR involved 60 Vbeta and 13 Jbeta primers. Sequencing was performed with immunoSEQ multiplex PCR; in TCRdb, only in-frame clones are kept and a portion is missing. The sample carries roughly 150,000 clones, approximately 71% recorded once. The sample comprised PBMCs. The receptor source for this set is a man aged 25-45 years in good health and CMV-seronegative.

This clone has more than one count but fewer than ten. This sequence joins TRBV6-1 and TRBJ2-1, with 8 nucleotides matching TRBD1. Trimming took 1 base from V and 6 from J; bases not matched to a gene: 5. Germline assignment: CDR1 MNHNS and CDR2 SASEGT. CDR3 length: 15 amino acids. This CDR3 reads CASSEETTGANEQFF. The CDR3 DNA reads TGTGCCAGCAGTGAAGAAACGACAGGGGCCAATGAGCAGTTCTTC.

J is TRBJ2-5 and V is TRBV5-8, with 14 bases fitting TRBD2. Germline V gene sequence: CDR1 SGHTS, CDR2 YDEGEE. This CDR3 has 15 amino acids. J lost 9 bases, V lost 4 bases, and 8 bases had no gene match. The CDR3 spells CASSPGTSGGGAQYF. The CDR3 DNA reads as TGTGCCAGCAGCCCCGGGACTAGCGGGGGTGGGGCCCAGTACTTC. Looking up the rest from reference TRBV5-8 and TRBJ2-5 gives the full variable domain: EAGVTQSPTHLIKTRGQQATLRCSPISGHTSVYWYQQALGLGLQFLLWYDEGEERNRGNFPPRFSGRQFPNYSSELNVNALELEDSALYLCASSPGTSGGGAQYFGPGTRLLVL.

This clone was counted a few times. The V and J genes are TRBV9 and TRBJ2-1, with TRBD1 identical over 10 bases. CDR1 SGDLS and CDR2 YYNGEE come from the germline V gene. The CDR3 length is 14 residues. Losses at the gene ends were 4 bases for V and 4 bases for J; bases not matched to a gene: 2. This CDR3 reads CASSPGQGYNEQFF. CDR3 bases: TGTGCCAGCAGCCCGGGACAGGGGTACAATGAGCAGTTCTTC.

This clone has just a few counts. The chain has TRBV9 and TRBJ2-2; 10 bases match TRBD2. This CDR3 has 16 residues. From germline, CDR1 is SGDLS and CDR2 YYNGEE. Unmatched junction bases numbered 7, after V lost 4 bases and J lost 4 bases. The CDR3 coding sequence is TGTGCCAGCAGCTGGACTAGCGGTTCGAGCACCGGGGAGCTGTTTTTT. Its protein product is CASSWTSGSSTGELFF.

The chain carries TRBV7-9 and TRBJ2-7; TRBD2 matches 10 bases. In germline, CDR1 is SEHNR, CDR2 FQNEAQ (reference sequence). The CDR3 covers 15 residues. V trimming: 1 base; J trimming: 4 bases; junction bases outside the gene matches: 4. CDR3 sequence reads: CASSLVVAGGYEQYF. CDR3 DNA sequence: TGTGCCAGCAGCTTAGTAGTAGCGGGAGGATACGAGCAGTACTTC. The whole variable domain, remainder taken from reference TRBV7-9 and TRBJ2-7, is DTGVSQNPRHKITKRGQNVTFRCDPISEHNRLYWYRQTLGQGPEFLTYFQNEAQLEKSRLLSDRFSAERPKGSFSTLEIQRTEQGDSAMYLCASSLVVAGGYEQYFGPGTRLTVT.

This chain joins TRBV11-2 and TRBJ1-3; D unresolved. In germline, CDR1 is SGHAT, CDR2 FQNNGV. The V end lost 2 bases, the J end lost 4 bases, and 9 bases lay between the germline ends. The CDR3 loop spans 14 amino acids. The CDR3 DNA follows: TGTGCCAGCAGCTTACGCGTATACGGAAACACCATATATTTT. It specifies CASSLRVYGNTIYF. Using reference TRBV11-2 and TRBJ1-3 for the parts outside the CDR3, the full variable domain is EAGVAQSPRYKIIEKRQSVAFWCNPISGHATLYWYQQILGQGPKLLIQFQNNGVVDDSQLPKDRFSAERLKGVDSTLKIQPAKLEDSAVYLCASSLRVYGNTIYFGEGSWLTVV.

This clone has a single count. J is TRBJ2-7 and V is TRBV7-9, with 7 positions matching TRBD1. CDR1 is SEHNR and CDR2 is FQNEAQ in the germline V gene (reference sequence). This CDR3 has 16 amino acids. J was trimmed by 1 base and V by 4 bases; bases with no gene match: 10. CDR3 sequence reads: CASSSPRTGRSYEQYF. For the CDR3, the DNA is TGTGCCAGCAGCTCCCCACGGACAGGAAGATCCTACGAGCAGTACTTC.

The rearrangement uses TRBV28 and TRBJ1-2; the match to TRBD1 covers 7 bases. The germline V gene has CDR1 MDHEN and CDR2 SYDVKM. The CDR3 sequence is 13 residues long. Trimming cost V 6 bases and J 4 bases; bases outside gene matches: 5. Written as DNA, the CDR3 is TGTGCCAGCAGGCGAACAGGGGCCTATGGCTACACCTTC. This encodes CASRRTGAYGYTF.

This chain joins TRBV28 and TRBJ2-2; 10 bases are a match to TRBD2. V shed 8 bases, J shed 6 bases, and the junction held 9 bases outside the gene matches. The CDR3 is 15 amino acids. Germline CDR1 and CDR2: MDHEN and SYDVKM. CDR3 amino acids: CASEGLAAGAGELFF. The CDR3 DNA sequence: TGTGCCAGCGAAGGACTAGCGGCTGGAGCCGGGGAGCTGTTTTTT.

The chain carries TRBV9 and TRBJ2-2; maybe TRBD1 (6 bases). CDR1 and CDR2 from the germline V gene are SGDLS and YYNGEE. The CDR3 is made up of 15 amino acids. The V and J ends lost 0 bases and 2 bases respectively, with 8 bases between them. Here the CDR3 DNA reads TGTGCCAGCAGCGTAGCGGACAGAAACACCGGGGAGCTGTTTTTT. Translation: CASSVADRNTGELFF.

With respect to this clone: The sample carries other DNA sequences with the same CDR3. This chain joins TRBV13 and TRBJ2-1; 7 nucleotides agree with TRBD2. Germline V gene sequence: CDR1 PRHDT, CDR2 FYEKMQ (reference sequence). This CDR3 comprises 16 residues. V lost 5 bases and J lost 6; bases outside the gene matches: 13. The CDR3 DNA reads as TGTGCCAGCAGCCCCATAGCCAGCGGGGCTCCCAATGAGCAGTTCTTC. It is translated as CASSPIASGAPNEQFF.

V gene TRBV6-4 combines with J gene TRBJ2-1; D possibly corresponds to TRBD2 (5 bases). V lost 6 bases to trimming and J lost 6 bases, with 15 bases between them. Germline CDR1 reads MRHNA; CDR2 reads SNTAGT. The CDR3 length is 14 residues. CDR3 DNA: TGTGCCAGCAGCCCTACTAGTTCCGTCAATGAGCAGTTCTTC. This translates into CASSPTSSVNEQFF.

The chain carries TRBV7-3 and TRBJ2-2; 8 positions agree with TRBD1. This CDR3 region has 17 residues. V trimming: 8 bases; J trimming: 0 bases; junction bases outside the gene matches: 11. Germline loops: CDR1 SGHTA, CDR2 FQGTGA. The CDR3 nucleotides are TGTGCCAGCGGAATTACGGGACAGGCCGCGAACACCGGGGAGCTGTTTTTT. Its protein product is CASGITGQAANTGELFF.

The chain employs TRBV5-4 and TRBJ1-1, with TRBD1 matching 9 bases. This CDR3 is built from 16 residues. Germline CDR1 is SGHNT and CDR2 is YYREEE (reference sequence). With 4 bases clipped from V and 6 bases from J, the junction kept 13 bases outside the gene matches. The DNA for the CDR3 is TGTGCCAGCAGCGCCCGACAGGGGGTGGAGGATTCTGAAGCTTTCTTT. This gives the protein CASSARQGVEDSEAFF.

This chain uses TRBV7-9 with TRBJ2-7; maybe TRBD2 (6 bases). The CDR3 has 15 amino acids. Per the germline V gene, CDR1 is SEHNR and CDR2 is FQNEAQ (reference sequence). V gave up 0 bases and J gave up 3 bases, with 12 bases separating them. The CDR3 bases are TGTGCCAGCAGCTTAGCGCGGGGACTCCTCTACGAGCAGTACTTC. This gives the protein CASSLARGLLYEQYF.

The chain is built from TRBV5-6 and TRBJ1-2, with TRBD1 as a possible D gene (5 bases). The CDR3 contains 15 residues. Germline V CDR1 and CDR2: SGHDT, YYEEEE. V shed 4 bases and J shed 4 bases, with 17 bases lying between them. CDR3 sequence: CASSPELRGGYGYTF. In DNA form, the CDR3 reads TGTGCCAGCAGCCCAGAATTGCGGGGCGGCTATGGCTACACCTTC. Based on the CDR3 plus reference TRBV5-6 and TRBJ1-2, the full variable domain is DAGVTQSPTHLIKTRGQQVTLRCSPKSGHDTVSWYQQALGQGPQFIFQYYEEEERQRGNFPDRFSGHQFPNYSSELNVNALLLGDSALYLCASSPELRGGYGYTFGSGTRLTVV.

The DNA for the CDR3 is TGTGCCACCAGCAGAGATAGGGAGACGAACGAGCAGTACTTC. It is translated as CATSRDRETNEQYF. The V call is TRBV15, the J call TRBJ2-7, with D possibly matching TRBD2 (5 bases). Trimming shortened V by 0 bases and J by 5 bases, and 11 bases separated the two germline ends. CDR1 is LNHNV, CDR2 YYDKDF, per germline (reference sequence). The CDR3 loop spans 14 amino acids.

CDR3 sequence reads: CSVLNPGTGGYYGYTF. DNA of the CDR3: TGCAGCGTGCTGAATCCCGGGACAGGGGGTTACTATGGCTACACCTTC. The rearrangement links TRBV29-1 to TRBJ1-2; 11 positions agree with TRBD1. This CDR3 region has 16 residues. V lost 6 bases to trimming and J lost 3 bases; unmatched junction nucleotides: 12. CDR1 SQVTM and CDR2 ANQGSEA come from the germline V gene.

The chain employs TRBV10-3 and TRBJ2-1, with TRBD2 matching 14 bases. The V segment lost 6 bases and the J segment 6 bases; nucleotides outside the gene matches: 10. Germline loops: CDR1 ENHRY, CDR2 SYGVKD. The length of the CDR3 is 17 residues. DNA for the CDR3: TGTGCCATCAGCCCGGGACTAGCGGGAGAGGCATCCAATGAGCAGTTCTTC. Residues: CAISPGLAGEASNEQFF.

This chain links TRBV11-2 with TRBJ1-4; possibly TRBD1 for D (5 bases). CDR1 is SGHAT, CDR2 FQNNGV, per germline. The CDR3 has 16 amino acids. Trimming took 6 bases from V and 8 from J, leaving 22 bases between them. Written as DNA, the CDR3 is TGTGCCAGCAGTAACATCTTTTTTCAGGGAAGGGAAAAACTGTTTTTT. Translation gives CASSNIFFQGREKLFF.

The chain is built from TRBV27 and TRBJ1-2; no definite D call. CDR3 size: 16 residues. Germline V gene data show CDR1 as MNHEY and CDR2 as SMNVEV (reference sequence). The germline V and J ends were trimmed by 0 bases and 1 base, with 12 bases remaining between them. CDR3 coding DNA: TGTGCCAGCAGTTTATCGTCCCGAGGCTATAACTATGGCTACACCTTC. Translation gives CASSLSSRGYNYGYTF.

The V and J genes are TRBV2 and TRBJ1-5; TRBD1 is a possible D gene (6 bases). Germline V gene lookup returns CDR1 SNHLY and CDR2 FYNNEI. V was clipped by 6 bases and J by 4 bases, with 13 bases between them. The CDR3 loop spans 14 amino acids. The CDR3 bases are TGTGCCAGCAGAGGAGGTCAGGGGAATCAGCCCCAGCATTTT. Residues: CASRGGQGNQPQHF.

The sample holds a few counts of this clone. The CDR3 sequence is CSVATGTGNQPQHF. CDR3 DNA: TGCAGCGTCGCAACAGGGACGGGCAATCAGCCCCAGCATTTT. V usage is TRBV29-1 and J usage is TRBJ1-5; a possible D gene is TRBD1 (6 bases). The V end was cut by 6 bases, the J end by 2 bases, with 14 bases between. Per the germline V gene, CDR1 is SQVTM and CDR2 is ANQGSEA. The CDR3 has 14 residues.

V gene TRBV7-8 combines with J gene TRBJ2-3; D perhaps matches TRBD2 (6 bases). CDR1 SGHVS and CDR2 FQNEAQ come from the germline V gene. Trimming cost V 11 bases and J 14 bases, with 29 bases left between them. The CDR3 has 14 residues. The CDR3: CASSWGVSDTQWYF. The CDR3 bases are TGTGCCTCCTCGTGGGGGGTCTCCGACACGCAGTGGTATTTT.

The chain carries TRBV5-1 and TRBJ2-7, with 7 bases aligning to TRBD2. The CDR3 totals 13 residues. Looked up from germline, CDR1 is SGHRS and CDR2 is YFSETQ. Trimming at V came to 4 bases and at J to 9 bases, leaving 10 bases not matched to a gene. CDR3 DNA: TGCGCCAGCAGCCCACACAGCGGGGTGGGGCAGTACTTC. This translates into CASSPHSGVGQYF.

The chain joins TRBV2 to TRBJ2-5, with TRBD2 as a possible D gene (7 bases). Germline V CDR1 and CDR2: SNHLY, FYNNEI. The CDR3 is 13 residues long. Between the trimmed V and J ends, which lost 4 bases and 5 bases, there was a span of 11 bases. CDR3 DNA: TGTGCCAGCAGTGCACAGGGAGGGGAGACCCAGTACTTC. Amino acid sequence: CASSAQGGETQYF.

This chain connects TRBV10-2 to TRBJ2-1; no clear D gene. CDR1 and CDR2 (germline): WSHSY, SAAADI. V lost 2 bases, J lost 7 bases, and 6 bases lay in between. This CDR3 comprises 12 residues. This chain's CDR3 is CASSEEWNEQFF. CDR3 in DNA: TGCGCCAGCAGTGAGGAGTGGAATGAGCAGTTCTTC.

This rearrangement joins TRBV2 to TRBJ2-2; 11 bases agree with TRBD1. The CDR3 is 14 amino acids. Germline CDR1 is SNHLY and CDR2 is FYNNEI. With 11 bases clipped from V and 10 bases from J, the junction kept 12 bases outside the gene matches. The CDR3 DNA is TGTGCCGGGACCGGGACAGGGGGGTCTACGGAGCTGTTTTTT. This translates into CAGTGTGGSTELFF.